The entry that follows covers one T cell receptor (beta chain) sequence. CDR3 length: 14 residues. V was cut by 10 bases and J by 3 bases, with 19 bases left in between. Germline V CDR1 and CDR2: SNHLY, FYNNEI. Original analysis: Nucleated cell number was recorded as an estimate derived from reference gene primer amplification. Profiled with immunoSEQ multiplex PCR; TCRdb holds only in-frame clones, not every one. The D gene and trimming were derived from the DNA, and the V and J assignments and clone size from that table. This table has roughly 55,000 clones, roughly 80% appearing once. The entry originates in a study of blood T cell repertoires in COVID-19. For the study at large: The study drew acute and convalescent COVID-19 samples from the United States, Italy and Spain. Sources were T cells, B-cell-depleted T cells, or PBMCs; the material itself was cDNA or gDNA.

The sequence was collected from a woman aged 60-75 years with acute or convalescent COVID-19. The chain uses TRBV2 and TRBJ2-7; D might be TRBD1 (6 bases). Sequencing was carried out using peripheral blood. The CDR3 sequence: CANRRDKGFYEQYF. In DNA form, the CDR3 reads TGTGCCAATCGCCGGGACAAGGGATTCTACGAGCAGTACTTC.